This TCR beta chain stems from a study of blood T cell repertoires in COVID-19. Study details: COVID-19 samples collected from the United States, Italy and Spain covered acute and convalescent phases. PBMCs, B-cell-depleted T cells, or T cells provided the cDNA or gDNA that made up the material.

Recruited during active infection, patients (from Seattle) were subsequently followed longitudinally. How the authors handled the data: How many nucleated cells were present was estimated from reference gene primer amplification. The table came from immunoSEQ multiplex PCR; TCRdb's copy has only in-frame clones and leaves some out. V, J and clone size derive from that table, while D and trimming were established from the DNA sequence. Of a few hundred thousand clones listed, more than 85% are singletons. This clone was recorded only once. CDR3 length: 15 residues. Trimming cost V 2 bases and J 5 bases, with 12 bases left between them. Germline lookup yields CDR1 KGHDR and CDR2 SFDVKD.

The sample consisted of peripheral blood. The chain combines TRBV24-1 with TRBJ1-5; D might be TRBD1 (6 bases). The clonotype originates from a person aged 18 to 29 with COVID-19, enrolled during active disease. The CDR3: CATSDSDSLYQPQHF. CDR3 coding DNA: TGTGCCACCAGTGATTCGGACAGCTTGTATCAGCCCCAGCATTTT.